This entry lists 20 T cell receptor beta chains sequenced from one sample in a study of blood T cells in healthy people across ages. PCR was performed a second time for 7 to 11 cycles using a sample-barcoded 5' primer and a J-beta primer mix. TCRdb reprocessed the 5' RACE reads via MiXCR and lists one record per CDR3 protein. The data show 870,000 or so distinct CDR3 sequences, with around 28% seen just once and about 18% held by the top ten. Sequencing was done on a sample of blood. Receptors were obtained from a woman of 80 years or more in good health.

This clonotype turned up a few times. The rearrangement joins TRBV7-8 to TRBJ1-6, with D perhaps TRBD1 (5 bases). CDR1 SGHVS and CDR2 FQNEAQ come from the germline V gene. This CDR3 contains 16 residues. Trimming left V 1 base short and J 7 bases short, with 14 bases between. The CDR3 DNA reads TGTGCCAGCAGCTTAGGGGGCTCCCACTTCAATTCACCCCTCCACTTT. It is translated as CASSLGGSHFNSPLHF.

This clonotype was seen at least ten times. The chain carries TRBV2 and TRBJ2-3; 7 bases align to TRBD1. V gave up 7 bases and J gave up 1 base; unmatched junction bases: 8. CDR1 is SNHLY, CDR2 FYNNEI, per germline. The CDR3 runs 15 residues. This chain's CDR3 is CASTGLGQGTDTQYF. CDR3 nucleotides: TGTGCCAGCACCGGGCTTGGACAGGGCACAGATACGCAGTATTTT.

This clonotype occurred a few times. A much larger clonotype is one base distant, so this may be a read error. This chain links TRBV27 with TRBJ2-5, with unresolved D. V lost 5 bases and J lost 5, with 18 bases in between. CDR1 and CDR2 (germline): MNHEY, SMNVEV (reference sequence). The CDR3 covers 15 residues. CDR3 nucleotide sequence: TGTGCCAGCAGTAGCCGGCCTAACGAGTGGGAGACCCAGTACTTC. Its translation is CASSSRPNEWETQYF.

This chain links TRBV24-1 with TRBJ2-2; no clear D gene. The ends were cut back, 0 bases at V and 4 bases at J, with 2 bases in the middle. Per the germline V gene, CDR1 is KGHDR and CDR2 is SFDVKD. The CDR3 is 13 residues long. CDR3 residues: CATSDLVTGELFF. The DNA for the CDR3 is TGTGCCACCAGTGATTTGGTCACCGGGGAGCTGTTTTTT.

This clonotype was counted at least ten times. V and J are TRBV7-2 and TRBJ2-5; 8 nucleotides match TRBD2. The CDR3 consists of 15 residues. V trimming: 2 bases; J trimming: 2 bases; junction bases outside the gene matches: 4. Per germline, CDR1 SGHTA and CDR2 FQGNSA. The CDR3 spells CASSLPGLGQETQYF. CDR3 in DNA: TGTGCCAGCAGCTTACCGGGACTAGGACAAGAGACCCAGTACTTC.

This clonotype was picked up many times. The rearrangement joins TRBV7-9 to TRBJ2-3; D unresolved. Germline loops: CDR1 SEHNR, CDR2 FQNEAQ (reference sequence). Trimming took 5 bases from V and 5 from J, leaving 14 bases between them. The CDR3 contains 14 residues. CDR3 coding DNA: TGTGCCAGCAGCCCACCGGGCGTAAGAGATACGCAGTATTTT. The encoded protein is CASSPPGVRDTQYF.

This clonotype was counted at least ten times. This chain joins TRBV20-1 and TRBJ1-5; possibly TRBD1 for D (6 bases). In germline, CDR1 is DFQATT, CDR2 SNEGSKA (reference sequence). The CDR3 has 16 amino acids. The germline V and J ends were trimmed by 1 base and 0 bases, with 13 bases remaining between them. The CDR3 bases are TGCAGTGCTAGAGTTCGTGACAGGTATAGCAATCAGCCCCAGCATTTT. Protein sequence: CSARVRDRYSNQPQHF.

This clonotype was seen repeatedly, ten times or more. V gene TRBV20-1 combines with J gene TRBJ2-7; D might be TRBD1 (8 bases). The germline V gene encodes CDR1 DFQATT and CDR2 SNEGSKA (reference sequence). The CDR3 has 14 residues. Trimming took 3 bases from V and 6 from J, leaving 18 bases between them. The CDR3 here is CSARSRTGRGEQYF. In DNA, the CDR3 is TGCAGTGCTAGGTCCAGGACAGGGAGGGGCGAGCAGTACTTC.

This clonotype was seen ten or more times. J is TRBJ2-7 and V is TRBV28; the D gene could be TRBD1 or TRBD2 (5 bases each). Germline lookup yields CDR1 MDHEN and CDR2 SYDVKM. Between the trimmed V and J ends, which lost 6 bases and 2 bases, there was a span of 17 bases. CDR3 length: 15 amino acids. CDR3 DNA: TGTGCCAGCAGGTCGACGAGCGAGGGGACCTACGAGCAGTACTTC. Residues: CASRSTSEGTYEQYF.

This chain uses TRBV5-1 with TRBJ1-4; TRBD1 is a possible D gene (5 bases). V was trimmed by 2 bases and J by 2 bases, leaving 10 bases between them. In germline, CDR1 is SGHRS, CDR2 YFSETQ. The length of the CDR3 is 15 residues. The CDR3: CASSFLGDTNEKLFF. CDR3 coding DNA: TGCGCCAGCAGCTTTTTGGGGGACACTAATGAAAAACTGTTTTTT.

The CDR3 bases are TGTGCCAGCAGTACCCGGGACAGGGGATGCAATCAGCCCCAGCATTTT. Translation gives CASSTRDRGCNQPQHF. The rearrangement uses TRBV27 and TRBJ1-5, with TRBD1 identical over 10 bases. There are 16 residues in the CDR3. The V segment lost 5 bases and the J segment 2 bases; nucleotides outside the gene matches: 6. CDR1 and CDR2 from the germline V gene are MNHEY and SMNVEV (reference sequence).

This clonotype appeared many times. The chain recombines TRBV20-1 with TRBJ1-2; D might be TRBD1 (5 bases). Germline V gives CDR1 DFQATT, CDR2 SNEGSKA (reference sequence). This CDR3 contains 13 residues. The V end lost 6 bases, the J end lost 7 bases, and 18 bases lay between the germline ends. The CDR3 nucleotides are TGCAGTGCCCGCCCGCCGGGGACGATTGGCTACACCTTC. Translating it yields CSARPPGTIGYTF.

Worth noting for this clonotype: This may stem from a read error, because a much larger clone lies one nucleotide away. The rearrangement uses TRBV11-2 and TRBJ2-3; D remains unclear. The CDR3 is 12 amino acids. V dropped 8 bases and J dropped 6 bases, with 12 bases sitting between them. Germline CDR1 is SGHAT and CDR2 is FQNNGV. CDR3 region: CASGKHGDTQYF. CDR3 sequence (DNA): TGTGCCAGCGGCAAACACGGCGATACGCAGTATTTT.

Concerning this clonotype: This may be a read error: a much more frequent sequence differs by one nucleotide. V is TRBV6-2 or TRBV6-3 and J is TRBJ2-1; 11 bases match TRBD1. The CDR3 consists of 15 residues. CDR1 and CDR2 (germline): MNHEY, SVGEGT. The DNA of the CDR3 is TGTGCCAGCAGTTCGGGGGACAGGGGGGTCAATGAGCGGTTCTTC. Protein: CASSSGDRGVNERFF.

Comments on this clonotype: This is likely a read error, given that the CDR3 carries no conserved phenylalanine or tryptophan at its end. V gene TRBV6-5 combines with J gene TRBJ1-6, with no clear D. V lost 0 bases and J 8 bases, leaving 8 bases between the germline ends. Germline assignment: CDR1 MNHEY and CDR2 SVGAGI. This CDR3 comprises 14 residues. The CDR3 sequence: CASSYSGRDSPLHC. CDR3 nucleotide sequence: TGTGCCAGCAGTTACTCGGGCCGGGATTCACCCCTCCACTGT.

This clonotype was seen more than once but under ten times. J is TRBJ1-1 and V is TRBV6-5, with 7 bases identical to TRBD1. The germline V gene has CDR1 MNHEY and CDR2 SVGAGI. The ends lost 5 bases at V and 1 base at J; junction bases unmatched: 7. This CDR3 has 15 residues. CDR3 coding DNA: TGTGCCAGCAGTAAAGACAGGGCCGGGAACACTGAAGCTTTCTTT. Protein product: CASSKDRAGNTEAFF.

This clonotype was seen just once. The gene calls are TRBV6-5 and TRBJ2-2, with D hard to call. Looked up from germline, CDR1 is MNHEY and CDR2 is SVGAGI. CDR3 length: 15 amino acids. Trimming took off 1 base at V and 2 bases at J, with 8 bases between the two ends. In nucleotides, the CDR3 is TGTGCCAGCAGTTACTGGACCGCTAACACCGGGGAGCTGTTTTTT. The encoded protein is CASSYWTANTGELFF.

The V and J genes are TRBV20-1 and TRBJ1-5; weak D call: TRBD1 (6 bases). V was clipped by 5 bases and J by 4 bases, with 15 bases between them. This CDR3 is 14 amino acids long. Germline CDR1 DFQATT, CDR2 SNEGSKA (reference sequence). The CDR3 sequence: CSAGRQVGNQPQHF. CDR3 coding DNA: TGCAGTGCTGGACGACAGGTTGGGAATCAGCCCCAGCATTTT.

This clonotype occurred many times. The V gene is TRBV6-5, the J gene TRBJ1-2; D gene ambiguous. V lost 5 bases and J lost 8, with 21 bases in between. Per germline, CDR1 MNHEY and CDR2 SVGAGI. The CDR3 extends over 15 amino acids. CDR3 bases: TGTGCCAGCAGTCTAGTGTTGGGCACACCTCACGGCTACACCTTC. It yields the protein CASSLVLGTPHGYTF.

This clonotype was detected ten times or more. The gene calls are TRBV6-6 and TRBJ2-5; maybe TRBD2 (6 bases). V lost 8 bases and J 1 base, leaving 8 bases between the germline ends. Germline V gives CDR1 MNHNY, CDR2 SVGAGI (reference sequence). The CDR3 consists of 12 residues. CDR3 bases: TGTGCCAGCGGGGGGATCCAAGAGACCCAGTACTTC. It encodes CASGGIQETQYF.